The clone carrying this T cell receptor (beta chain) has just one count. This sample was included in a study of blood T cell repertoires in COVID-19. Study details: PBMCs, B-cell-depleted T cells, or T cells were the source of the cDNA or gDNA that made up the material.

Deletions cut 6 bases from V and 4 bases from J, with 9 bases between. In germline, CDR1 is WSHSY, CDR2 SAAADI. The CDR3 extends over 12 amino acids. Some clones are missing from TCRdb's copy, which holds only in-frame ones; the method was immunoSEQ multiplex PCR. The sample has 200,000 to 250,000 clones; approximately 80% are singletons. Sequenced sample: peripheral blood. The chain couples TRBV10-2 to TRBJ1-1; D gene uncertain. This sequence was found in a man older than 75 with acute or convalescent COVID-19. The CDR3: CASSIRSTEAFF. DNA of the CDR3: TGCGCCAGCAGCATCAGGTCCACTGAAGCTTTCTTT.